The 28 T cell receptor beta chains below were found in one sample sequenced in a study of T cells in Graves' hyperthyroidism and ophthalmopathy. It was RNA transcripts that yielded the amplified TCR beta CDR3 regions. A first-round RT-PCR of the TCR CDR3 used the HTBI primer set. TCRdb used MiXCR to reprocess the multiplex PCR reads, holding one entry per CDR3 protein. The data show 500,000 to 550,000 distinct CDR3 sequences, with about 20% seen just once and over 45% held by the top ten. Material: blood. Every receptor here comes from a man in his forties with Graves' ophthalmopathy.

The CDR3 sequence: CASSSGTGTHKTGNTIYF. CDR3 sequence (DNA): TGTGCCAGCAGCTCCGGGACAGGGACCCATAAGACTGGAAACACCATATATTTT. The chain has TRBV9 and TRBJ1-3, with 9 nucleotides matching TRBD1. Germline CDR1 SGDLS, CDR2 YYNGEE. The CDR3 is 18 residues long. V shed 4 bases, J shed 2 bases, and the junction held 13 bases outside the gene matches.

This clonotype was counted many times. The chain combines TRBV2 with TRBJ1-1, with D unclear. The V end was cut by 2 bases, the J end by 3 bases, with 22 bases between. This CDR3 contains 18 residues. In germline, CDR1 is SNHLY, CDR2 FYNNEI. CDR3 sequence: CASSEKGGRLGMDTEAFF. CDR3 coding DNA: TGTGCCAGCAGTGAAAAAGGAGGACGGCTGGGGATGGACACTGAAGCTTTCTTT.

The CDR3 DNA is TGTGCCAGCAGACGTACTGCGAACACCGGGGAGCTGTTTTTT. This sequence encodes CASRRTANTGELFF. The chain has TRBV7-9 and TRBJ2-2; D is unresolved. Germline CDR1 reads SEHNR; CDR2 reads FQNEAQ (reference sequence). V lost 6 bases, J lost 0 bases, and 8 bases lay in between. The CDR3 has 14 residues.

This clonotype was found a few times. The chain uses TRBV9 and TRBJ2-2; perhaps TRBD1 as D (7 bases). V was trimmed by 4 bases and J by 0 bases, leaving 16 bases between them. Per germline, CDR1 SGDLS and CDR2 YYNGEE. This CDR3 spans 17 amino acids. CDR3 bases: TGTGCCAGCAGCTCACCCAGGGGGGCTGCGAACACCGGGGAGCTGTTTTTT. Protein sequence: CASSSPRGAANTGELFF.

This clonotype has just a few counts. V and J are TRBV5-1 and TRBJ1-1, with 8 bases that match TRBD1. The V segment lost 4 bases and the J segment 4 bases; nucleotides outside the gene matches: 6. The CDR3 length is 14 residues. CDR1 and CDR2 from the germline V gene are SGHRS and YFSETQ. The CDR3 loop is CASSRRQGTTEAFF. The CDR3 region has the DNA TGCGCCAGCAGCCGACGACAGGGGACCACTGAAGCTTTCTTT.

The CDR3 reads CASSPFKDTQYF. CDR3 DNA sequence: TGTGCCAGCAGCCCTTTTAAAGATACGCAGTATTTT. The J gene is TRBJ2-3, the V gene TRBV5-6; no firm D call. The germline V gene has CDR1 SGHDT and CDR2 YYEEEE. The ends were cut back, 4 bases at V and 5 bases at J, with 8 bases in the middle. The CDR3 has 12 residues.

V and J are TRBV3-1 and TRBJ1-3; 7 nucleotides align to TRBD1. Germline V lookup: CDR1 LGHDT, CDR2 YNNKEL (reference sequence). The CDR3 spans 12 residues. Unmatched junction bases numbered 4, after V lost 4 bases and J lost 10 bases. The CDR3 nucleotides are TGTGCCAGCAGCCGGGACAGTATTACCATATATTTT. Amino acids: CASSRDSITIYF.

The chain joins TRBV12-3 or TRBV12-4 to TRBJ2-7; D tentatively fits TRBD1 or TRBD2 (6 bases each). Trimming stripped 0 bases from V and 0 bases from J, with 21 bases between. There are 19 residues in the CDR3. CDR3 nucleotides: TGTGCCAGCAGTTTAGCGATGGCGGGACAACTCCAGACCTCCTACGAGCAGTACTTC. Protein: CASSLAMAGQLQTSYEQYF.

This clonotype was observed once. The chain carries TRBV30 and TRBJ2-3; no clear D gene. CDR1 and CDR2 (germline): GTSNPN, SVGIG (reference sequence). CDR3 length: 12 residues. Deletions cut 0 bases from V and 5 bases from J, with 6 bases between. CDR3 region: CAWSVQGDTQYF. The CDR3 region has the DNA TGTGCCTGGAGTGTACAAGGAGATACGCAGTATTTT. Together with reference TRBV30 and TRBJ2-3, the CDR3 gives the full variable domain: SQTIHQWPATLVQPVGSPLSLECTVEGTSNPNLYWYRQAAGRGLQLLFYSVGIGQISSEVPQNLSASRPQDRQFILSSKKLLLSDSGFYLCAWSVQGDTQYFGPGTRLTVL.

V is TRBV12-3 or TRBV12-4 and J is TRBJ2-7; tentative D call: TRBD1 (5 bases). Trimming stripped 7 bases from V and 6 bases from J, with 10 bases between. This CDR3 spans 11 amino acids. The DNA of the CDR3 is TGTGCCAGCACCCTTAGGGGCGAGCAGTACTTC. It specifies CASTLRGEQYF.

This clonotype was observed many times. The chain recombines TRBV12-3 or TRBV12-4 with TRBJ1-1, with TRBD1 matching 7 bases. This CDR3 region has 15 residues. Trimming at V came to 3 bases and at J to 5 bases, leaving 9 bases not matched to a gene. The CDR3 reads CASSFTDRVGTEAFF. The CDR3 coding sequence is TGTGCCAGCAGTTTTACCGACAGGGTAGGAACTGAAGCTTTCTTT.

Only a few counts were recorded for this clonotype. This chain uses TRBV29-1 with TRBJ2-7; TRBD2 matches at 7 bases. The CDR3 is 15 amino acids. CDR1 is SQVTM and CDR2 is ANQGSEA in the germline V gene. The J segment lost 0 bases and the V segment lost 2 bases, leaving 7 bases of the junction unmatched. This chain's CDR3 is CSVEMMASGSYEQYF. In nucleotides, the CDR3 is TGCAGCGTTGAAATGATGGCTAGCGGCTCCTACGAGCAGTACTTC.

In this sample, this clonotype turned up many times. J is TRBJ1-1 and V is TRBV30; D remains ambiguous. V was clipped by 2 bases and J by 1 base, with 5 bases between them. The CDR3 sequence is 12 residues long. Germline CDR1 and CDR2: GTSNPN and SVGIG (reference sequence). This chain's CDR3 is CAWSQRNTEAFF. The DNA for the CDR3 is TGTGCCTGGAGTCAGCGGAACACTGAAGCTTTCTTT.

The chain employs TRBV14 and TRBJ2-7, with TRBD1 identical over 9 bases. Germline V lookup: CDR1 SGHDN, CDR2 FVKESK. Trimming cost V 4 bases and J 8 bases; bases outside gene matches: 9. This CDR3 is 14 amino acids long. Here the CDR3 reads CASSPTGGSYQQYF. CDR3 nucleotide sequence: TGTGCCAGCAGCCCCACAGGGGGCTCCTATCAGCAGTACTTC.

In the case of this clonotype: This clone may be a read error of a much larger clone one base away. The V call is TRBV10-3, the J call TRBJ2-5, with D perhaps matching TRBD2 (6 bases). Trimming left V 6 bases short and J 1 base short, with 18 bases between. This CDR3 region has 16 residues. CDR1 is ENHRY and CDR2 is SYGVKD in the germline V gene. The CDR3 nucleotides read TGTGCCATCAGCGACACGGAGGGCGGCCTCCAAGAGACCCAGTACTTC. Translated, it gives CAISDTEGGLQETQYF.

This clonotype was detected ten times or more. The chain is built from TRBV2 and TRBJ2-1; 9 bases are shared with TRBD2. Germline V lookup: CDR1 SNHLY, CDR2 FYNNEI. The CDR3 loop spans 19 amino acids. J lost 1 base, V lost 4 bases, and 14 bases had no gene match. CDR3 nucleotides: TGTGCCAGCAGTGGGCTAGCGGGGCCCAACCCGGAATCCTACAATGAGCAGTTCTTC. Amino acid sequence: CASSGLAGPNPESYNEQFF.

The chain combines TRBV6-1 with TRBJ2-7; 10 bases match TRBD2. The CDR3 runs 16 residues. Germline-derived CDR1 and CDR2 are MNHNS and SASEGT. Trimming cost V 4 bases and J 0 bases; bases outside gene matches: 6. CDR3 DNA: TGTGCCAGCAGTGGGCTAGCGGGGGTTCACTCCTACGAGCAGTACTTC. Protein product: CASSGLAGVHSYEQYF.

Here the CDR3 DNA reads TGTGCCAGCAGCGGGGCCAGGGGTAGGGAGACCCAGTACTTC. It encodes CASSGARGRETQYF. The chain combines TRBV7-2 with TRBJ2-5; maybe TRBD1 (6 bases). The CDR3 has 14 residues. Germline CDR1 and CDR2: SGHTA and FQGNSA. Trimming removed 5 bases from V and 5 bases from J, with 15 bases in between.

This chain uses TRBV6-2 or TRBV6-3 with TRBJ1-1, with a tentative D call TRBD1 (6 bases). The V end was cut by 6 bases, the J end by 7 bases, with 21 bases between. CDR1 is MNHEY and CDR2 is SVGEGT in the germline V gene. The CDR3 sequence is 15 residues long. As DNA, the CDR3 is TGTGCCAGCAGCCACTCAGGGGTTTCTGTAATTGAAGCTTTCTTT. This sequence encodes CASSHSGVSVIEAFF.

This clonotype was detected only a few times. This chain uses TRBV11-3 with TRBJ2-1; the match to TRBD2 covers 8 bases. Losses at the gene ends were 8 bases for V and 3 bases for J; bases not matched to a gene: 9. The CDR3 is 15 amino acids. Germline V CDR1 and CDR2: SGHNT, YENEEA. CDR3 sequence (DNA): TGTGCCAGCGGTCCCGGGAGGGCCGGCTACAATGAGCAGTTCTTC. It is translated as CASGPGRAGYNEQFF.

This clonotype was seen ten or more times. The chain couples TRBV6-2 or TRBV6-3 to TRBJ2-7; 8 bases are a match to TRBD1. This CDR3 has 16 residues. Germline V gives CDR1 MNHEY, CDR2 SVGEGT. Trimming took 6 bases from V and 2 from J; bases not matched to a gene: 12. The CDR3 DNA reads as TGTGCCAGCAGACGGGCTTCCGGGACAGGAACCTACGAGCAGTACTTC. Its protein is CASRRASGTGTYEQYF.

The table lists this clonotype with many counts. The V call is TRBV3-1, the J call TRBJ1-2, with D possibly matching TRBD1 (6 bases). The germline V gene has CDR1 LGHDT and CDR2 YNNKEL (reference sequence). This CDR3 region has 16 residues. Trimming cost V 1 base and J 7 bases, with 19 bases left between them. The CDR3 DNA reads as TGTGCCAGCAGCCAAGGGACAGTAGTTACCACCAGTGGCTACACCTTC. Translation: CASSQGTVVTTSGYTF. The full variable domain, in which reference TRBV3-1 and TRBJ1-2 provide the parts outside the CDR3, is DTAVSQTPKYLVTQMGNDKSIKCEQNLGHDTMYWYKQDSKKFLKIMFSYNNKELIINETVPNRFSPKSPDKAHLNLHINSLELGDSAVYFCASSQGTVVTTSGYTFGSGTRLTVV.

This clonotype was detected many times. In DNA, the CDR3 is TGTGCCAGCTCACTGTGGAAGAACACTGAAGCTTTCTTT. Translated, it gives CASSLWKNTEAFF. The V call is TRBV18, the J call TRBJ1-1; D gene uncertain. Per germline, CDR1 KGHSH and CDR2 LQKENI. This CDR3 comprises 13 residues. The V end was cut by 4 bases, the J end by 1 base, with 7 bases between.

This clonotype appeared many times. The genes are TRBV2 and TRBJ2-5; D is perhaps TRBD2 (5 bases). V lost 11 bases and J lost 2, with 15 bases in between. The CDR3 has 13 amino acids. CDR1 and CDR2 from the germline V gene are SNHLY and FYNNEI. CDR3 DNA sequence: TGTGCCGGACGACTGGGAGAACAAGAGACCCAGTACTTC. Encoded protein: CAGRLGEQETQYF.

This clonotype was seen many times. The gene calls are TRBV3-1 and TRBJ2-1; TRBD2 matches at 11 bases. After removal of 0 bases from V and 4 bases from J, the junction contained 5 bases not matched to a gene. Germline-derived CDR1 and CDR2 are LGHDT and YNNKEL (reference sequence). The CDR3 length is 17 residues. CDR3 sequence: CASSQERRLAGYNEQFF. CDR3 in DNA: TGTGCCAGCAGCCAAGAACGGAGACTAGCGGGATACAATGAGCAGTTCTTC.

As regards this clonotype: The junction and the germline gene differ at one end; a read error may be behind it. The V gene is TRBV9, the J gene TRBJ2-2; 13 nucleotides agree with TRBD2. Germline CDR1 SGDLS, CDR2 YYNGEE. CDR3 size: 18 residues. This CDR3 reads CASSVDAGTSGVTGKLFF. The CDR3 bases are TGTGCCAGCAGCGTAGACGCAGGGACTAGCGGGGTCACCGGGAAGCTGTTTTTT.

CDR3 in amino acids: CASGGTGGANYGYTF. The CDR3 DNA follows: TGTGCCAGCGGCGGGACAGGGGGCGCCAATTATGGCTACACCTTC. The chain joins TRBV28 to TRBJ1-2; 12 bases are a match to TRBD1. The CDR3 contains 15 residues. V dropped 8 bases and J dropped 5; count of bases not matched to a gene: 9. Germline V lookup: CDR1 MDHEN, CDR2 SYDVKM.

This chain joins TRBV10-3 and TRBJ2-1, with D maybe TRBD2 (6 bases). The V end was cut by 8 bases, the J end by 7 bases, with 18 bases between. Germline V gives CDR1 ENHRY, CDR2 SYGVKD. The CDR3 length is 14 residues. The chain's CDR3 is CAIGGTSPTNEQFF. Written as DNA, the CDR3 is TGTGCCATCGGCGGGACTTCACCGACAAATGAGCAGTTCTTC.